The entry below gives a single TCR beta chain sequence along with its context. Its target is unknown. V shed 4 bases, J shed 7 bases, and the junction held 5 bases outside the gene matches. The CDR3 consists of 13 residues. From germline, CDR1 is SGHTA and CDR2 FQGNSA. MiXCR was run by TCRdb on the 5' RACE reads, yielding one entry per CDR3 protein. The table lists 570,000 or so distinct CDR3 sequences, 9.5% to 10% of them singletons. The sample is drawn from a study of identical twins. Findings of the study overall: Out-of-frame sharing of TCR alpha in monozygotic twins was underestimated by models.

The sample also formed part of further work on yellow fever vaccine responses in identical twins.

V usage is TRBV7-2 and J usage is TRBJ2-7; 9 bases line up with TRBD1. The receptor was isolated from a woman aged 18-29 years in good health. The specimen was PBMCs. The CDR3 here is CASSSGTGWEQYF. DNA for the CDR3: TGTGCCAGCAGCTCTGGGACAGGGTGGGAGCAGTACTTC. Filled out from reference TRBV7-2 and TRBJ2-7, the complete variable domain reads GAGVSQSPSNKVTEKGKDVELRCDPISGHTALYWYRQSLGQGLEFLIYFQGNSAPDKSGLPSDRFSAERTGGSVSTLTIQRTQQEDSAVYLCASSSGTGWEQYFGPGTRLTVT.